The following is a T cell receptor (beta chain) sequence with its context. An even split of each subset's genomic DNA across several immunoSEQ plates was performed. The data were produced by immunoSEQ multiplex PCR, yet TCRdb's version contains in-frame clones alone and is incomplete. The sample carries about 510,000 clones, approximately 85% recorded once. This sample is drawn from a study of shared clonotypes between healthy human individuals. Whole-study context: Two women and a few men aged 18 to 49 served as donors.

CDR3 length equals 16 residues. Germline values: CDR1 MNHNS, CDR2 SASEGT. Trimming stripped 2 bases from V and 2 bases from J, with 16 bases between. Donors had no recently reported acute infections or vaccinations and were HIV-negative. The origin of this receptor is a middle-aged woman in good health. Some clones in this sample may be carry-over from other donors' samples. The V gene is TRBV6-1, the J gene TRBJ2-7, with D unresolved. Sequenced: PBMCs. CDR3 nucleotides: TGTGCCAGCAGTGAATGGGTCCCGGGCTTAGCCTACGAGCAGTACTTC. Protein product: CASSEWVPGLAYEQYF.